This T cell receptor beta chain was identified in a study of blood T cell repertoires in COVID-19. Study summary: COVID-19 samples collected from the United States, Italy and Spain covered acute and convalescent phases. T cells, B-cell-depleted T cells, or PBMCs provided the cDNA or gDNA that served as material.

Under the authors' procedure: Nucleated cell number was recorded as an estimate derived from reference gene primer amplification. The data were produced by immunoSEQ multiplex PCR, yet TCRdb's version contains in-frame clones alone and is incomplete. V and J calls and clone size come straight from that table; D and trimming were deduced from the DNA. The sample has 140,000 to 150,000 clones; over 80% are singletons. CDR1 and CDR2 from the germline V gene are SNHLY and FYNNEI. Trimming pared 6 bases from V and 3 bases from J, leaving 12 bases between. This CDR3 is 14 amino acids long. The V call is TRBV2, the J call TRBJ1-3; possibly TRBD1 for D (5 bases). The sequenced material came from peripheral blood. The source of this sequence is a man aged 80 or over with acute or convalescent COVID-19. In nucleotides, the CDR3 is TGTGCCAGCAGGGATAGGGGCAGTGGAAACACCATATATTTT. It specifies CASRDRGSGNTIYF.